These 19 T cell receptor beta chains were sequenced from one sample in a study of blood T cell repertoires in COVID-19. Sequencing was performed with immunoSEQ multiplex PCR; in TCRdb, only in-frame clones are kept and a portion is missing. Among roughly 80,000 clones, roughly four fifths were seen once, and the ten largest hold 20% to 25%. The sample comprised peripheral blood. These receptors were taken from a human donor in a cohort sampled during active COVID-19.

In its sample, this clone was seen once. The CDR3 DNA follows: TGTGCCAGCAGCTTATCCCGGACACCAGGGGGCGCGGGGTCACCCCTCCACTTT. Translation: CASSLSRTPGGAGSPLHF. The chain links TRBV7-6 to TRBJ1-6, with 8 bases fitting TRBD1. Germline assignment: CDR1 SGHVS and CDR2 FNYEAQ. The CDR3 runs 18 residues. V lost 2 bases, J lost 10 bases, and 16 bases stayed unmatched.

The V gene is TRBV7-9, the J gene TRBJ1-5, with D hard to call. From germline, CDR1 is SEHNR and CDR2 FQNEAQ (reference sequence). The length of the CDR3 is 12 residues. With 3 bases removed from V and 3 bases from J, the gap between germline ends came to 3 bases. Written as DNA, the CDR3 is TGTGCCAGCAGCTTTCTCAATCAGCCCCAGCATTTT. Translation: CASSFLNQPQHF.

The rearrangement links TRBV6-1 to TRBJ2-1, with TRBD1 matching 7 bases. There are 16 residues in the CDR3. After removal of 4 bases from V and 2 bases from J, the junction contained 8 bases not matched to a gene. Germline CDR1 reads MNHNS; CDR2 reads SASEGT. In DNA, the CDR3 is TGTGCCAGCAGTGTAGTGCAGGGGGACCCCTACAATGAGCAGTTCTTC. This codes for CASSVVQGDPYNEQFF.

This clone was seen more than once but under ten times. The chain carries TRBV1 and TRBJ2-3; the table gives TRBD2 as D, unverified against the DNA. TRBV1 is termed a pseudogene. The CDR3 covers 18 residues. The CDR3 is CTSSQDLLAGNPTDTQYF. DNA of the CDR3: TGCACCAGCAGCCAAGACCTCCTAGCGGGGAACCCCACAGATACGCAGTATTTT.

This chain connects TRBV12-3 or TRBV12-4 to TRBJ1-2; D is unresolved. V was trimmed by 2 bases and J by 4 bases, leaving 8 bases between them. The CDR3 has 13 amino acids. The CDR3 here is CASSLTGSYGYTF. Here the CDR3 DNA reads TGTGCCAGCAGTTTAACGGGTTCCTATGGCTACACCTTC.

The rearrangement links TRBV13 to TRBJ1-1; TRBD1 is a possible D gene (5 bases). Trimming left V 1 base short and J 4 bases short, with 16 bases between. The CDR3 runs 16 residues. Germline CDR1 reads PRHDT; CDR2 reads FYEKMQ (reference sequence). DNA of the CDR3: TGTGCCAGCAGCTTAGCCCCGTTGACAGCGAGCACTGAAGCTTTCTTT. Translation gives CASSLAPLTASTEAFF.

V gene TRBV5-1 combines with J gene TRBJ2-7; D not resolved. Germline V gene sequence: CDR1 SGHRS, CDR2 YFSETQ. The CDR3 spans 12 residues. Trimming took 4 bases from V and 4 from J, leaving 9 bases between them. CDR3 DNA sequence: TGCGCCAGCAGCGGCCTGTTGTACGAGCAGTACTTC. As protein: CASSGLLYEQYF.

By proportion, this clone is medium-sized. This sequence joins TRBV7-9 and TRBJ2-2, with TRBD1 as a possible D gene (6 bases). This CDR3 has 13 amino acids. CDR1 is SEHNR and CDR2 is FQNEAQ in the germline V gene (reference sequence). Here the CDR3 reads CALEAGATGELFF. The CDR3, as DNA: TGTGCTCTGGAGGCAGGGGCCACCGGGGAGCTGTTTTTT.

This chain links TRBV28 with TRBJ1-2, with D tentatively TRBD1 (6 bases). Per germline, CDR1 MDHEN and CDR2 SYDVKM. CDR3 length: 13 amino acids. Trimming removed 3 bases from V and 6 bases from J, with 11 bases in between. CDR3 in amino acids: CASSFRTDHGYTF. CDR3 bases: TGTGCCAGCAGTTTCAGGACAGACCATGGCTACACCTTC.

This clone was recorded once. The CDR3 region is CASSEVGLATDTQYF. The DNA of the CDR3 is TGTGCCAGCAGTGAAGTCGGACTAGCAACAGATACGCAGTATTTT. J is TRBJ2-3 and V is TRBV6-1; the match to TRBD2 covers 8 bases. Trimming took 1 base from V and 3 from J; bases not matched to a gene: 3. This CDR3 spans 15 amino acids. Germline V CDR1 and CDR2: MNHNS, SASEGT.

The chain joins TRBV11-3 to TRBJ2-1; TRBD1 aligns across 7 bases. The trim removed 5 bases at V and 6 bases at J, leaving 1 base unmatched. CDR1 and CDR2 (germline): SGHNT, YENEEA. The CDR3 totals 12 residues. The CDR3 DNA is TGTGCCAGCAGCACAGGGGTCAATGAGCAGTTCTTC. It codes for CASSTGVNEQFF.

The chain couples TRBV7-3 to TRBJ1-2; 7 nucleotides line up with TRBD1. The CDR3 totals 16 residues. V was pared by 5 bases and J by 7 bases, with 16 bases of the junction left unmatched. Germline lookup yields CDR1 SGHTA and CDR2 FQGTGA. The CDR3 reads CASSPSGRQGICGYTF. The DNA for the CDR3 is TGTGCCAGCAGCCCGTCGGGGCGACAGGGAATATGTGGCTACACCTTC.

This chain links TRBV19 with TRBJ2-7; 9 bases are shared with TRBD1. The CDR3 covers 15 residues. Per the germline V gene, CDR1 is LNHDA and CDR2 is SQIVND (reference sequence). Losses at the gene ends were 4 bases for V and 5 bases for J; bases not matched to a gene: 9. In DNA, the CDR3 is TGTGCCAGTAGTACGAAATTGACAGGGGGAAACGAGCAGTACTTC. Translation gives CASSTKLTGGNEQYF.

The chain uses TRBV18 and TRBJ2-3, with D tentatively TRBD1 (5 bases). Germline lookup yields CDR1 KGHSH and CDR2 LQKENI. The length of the CDR3 is 13 residues. Trimming shortened V by 3 bases and J by 5 bases, and 9 bases separated the two germline ends. The DNA for the CDR3 is TGTGCCAGCTCACCCCAGGGTGGAGATACGCAGTATTTT. It codes for CASSPQGGDTQYF.

This clone was detected once. The chain uses TRBV7-2 and TRBJ2-7; 9 positions match TRBD2. Germline CDR1 reads SGHTA; CDR2 reads FQGNSA. V dropped 5 bases and J dropped 1; count of bases not matched to a gene: 6. The CDR3 totals 15 residues. The CDR3 sequence is CASSLSGGRSYEQYF. The CDR3 DNA is TGTGCCAGCAGCCTAAGCGGGGGGAGATCCTACGAGCAGTACTTC.

This rearrangement joins TRBV18 to TRBJ2-1; 9 bases map to TRBD2. Trimming at V came to 3 bases and at J to 5 bases, leaving 11 bases not matched to a gene. Germline V gene lookup returns CDR1 KGHSH and CDR2 LQKENI. The CDR3 has 17 amino acids. The CDR3 region is CASSPRLWRGGNNEQFF. Written as DNA, the CDR3 is TGTGCCAGCTCACCCCGTCTATGGCGGGGGGGAAACAATGAGCAGTTCTTC.

J is TRBJ2-7 and V is TRBV27; TRBD1 matches 9 bases. J lost 7 bases, V lost 5 bases, and 9 bases had no gene match. CDR1 is MNHEY and CDR2 is SMNVEV in the germline V gene (reference sequence). This CDR3 contains 14 residues. Here the CDR3 reads CASSQETGGWEQYF. CDR3 coding DNA: TGTGCCAGCAGTCAAGAAACAGGGGGCTGGGAGCAGTACTTC.

The chain uses TRBV3-1 (or the pseudogene TRBV3-2) and TRBJ1-6, with 9 bases aligning to TRBD1. The germline gives CDR1 LGHDT, CDR2 YNNKEL (reference sequence). The V and J ends lost 6 bases and 5 bases, in that order; junction bases with no gene match: 5. This CDR3 comprises 15 residues. The CDR3 spells CASSPGQGNNSPLHF. The CDR3 nucleotides are TGTGCCAGCAGTCCGGGACAGGGCAATAATTCACCCCTCCACTTT.

The CDR3 reads CATSDSPAGLTDTQYF. CDR3 sequence (DNA): TGTGCCACCAGTGATAGTCCAGCGGGACTTACAGATACGCAGTATTTT. The rearrangement links TRBV24-1 to TRBJ2-3; 7 bases are a match to TRBD2. Germline lookup yields CDR1 KGHDR and CDR2 SFDVKD. V was pared by 3 bases and J by 3 bases, with 8 bases of the junction left unmatched. The CDR3 consists of 16 residues.